Below, 21 T cell receptor beta chains from the same sample are listed, as sequenced in a study of T cell changes during pregnancy in multiple sclerosis. Measured with immunoSEQ multiplex PCR; TCRdb has only the in-frame clones, and not every one. The sample lists tens of thousands of clones, roughly nine tenths occurring once. Sequencing used CD4+ T cells from peripheral blood mononuclear cells, obtained in the third trimester of pregnancy. Receptors originate from a female donor in good health, enrolled as a control in a pregnancy study.

The chain joins TRBV4-3 to TRBJ2-3, with unresolved D. Germline V lookup: CDR1 LGHNA, CDR2 YSLEER. Trimming removed 2 bases at V and 2 bases at J, with 8 bases between. This CDR3 has 14 amino acids. The CDR3 nucleotides read TGCGCCAGCAGCCAACAAATAGCCACAGATACGCAGTATTTT. Its protein product is CASSQQIATDTQYF.

V is TRBV9 and J is TRBJ1-2; the match to TRBD1 covers 7 bases. CDR3 length equals 16 residues. V shed 0 bases, J shed 7 bases, and the junction held 12 bases outside the gene matches. Germline lookup yields CDR1 SGDLS and CDR2 YYNGEE. In DNA form, the CDR3 reads TGTGCCAGCAGCGTAGAGGGGGGATGGGACAGTAGTGGCTACACCTTC. Translated, it gives CASSVEGGWDSSGYTF.

This chain uses TRBV4-2 with TRBJ2-2; 7 bases are shared with TRBD2. The trim removed 2 bases at V and 4 bases at J, leaving 10 bases unmatched. CDR1 and CDR2 from the germline V gene are LGHNA and YNFKEQ. This CDR3 has 17 residues. DNA of the CDR3: TGTGCCAGCAGCCAATCCCCGGGGGGAACGGTCACCGGGGAGCTGTTTTTT. Translating gives CASSQSPGGTVTGELFF.

The chain employs TRBV4-3 and TRBJ1-6; D is undetermined. Trimming removed 1 base from V and 5 bases from J, with 6 bases in between. Looked up from germline, CDR1 is LGHNA and CDR2 is YSLEER. The CDR3 length is 14 residues. The CDR3 sequence: CASSQGHHNSPLHF. The DNA of the CDR3 is TGCGCCAGCAGCCAAGGGCACCATAATTCACCCCTCCACTTT.

The chain is built from TRBV30 and TRBJ2-3, with D perhaps TRBD2 (5 bases). The germline CDR1 and CDR2 sequences are GTSNPN and SVGIG (reference sequence). V was trimmed by 0 bases and J by 4 bases, leaving 14 bases between them. CDR3 length: 15 amino acids. The CDR3 DNA reads as TGTGCCTGGAGTGTGACTACGGGGTCTGCAGATACGCAGTATTTT. Residues: CAWSVTTGSADTQYF.

V and J are TRBV18 and TRBJ1-1; D is undetermined. Germline V gives CDR1 KGHSH, CDR2 LQKENI. The V and J ends lost 6 bases and 1 base respectively, with 6 bases between them. The CDR3 is 12 residues long. DNA of the CDR3: TGTGCCAGCTCTCTAGGGAACACTGAAGCTTTCTTT. Translation: CASSLGNTEAFF.

This rearrangement joins TRBV6-5 to TRBJ1-2; possibly TRBD1 for D (5 bases). CDR1 MNHEY and CDR2 SVGAGI come from the germline V gene. V gave up 0 bases and J gave up 8 bases, with 13 bases separating them. This CDR3 contains 14 residues. The chain's CDR3 is CASSYSTGVGGYTF. The CDR3, as DNA: TGTGCCAGCAGTTACTCAACGGGGGTGGGCGGCTACACCTTC.

The gene calls are TRBV29-1 and TRBJ2-1; D might be TRBD1 (6 bases). V was shortened by 4 bases and J by 2 bases, with 9 bases between the two germline ends. Germline CDR1 reads SQVTM; CDR2 reads ANQGSEA. The CDR3 totals 13 residues. CDR3 DNA: TGCAGCGTTGGGACAGATCCCTACAATGAGCAGTTCTTC. Translation gives CSVGTDPYNEQFF.

The chain uses TRBV7-8 and TRBJ2-2; TRBD2 is a possible D gene (7 bases). V gave up 1 base and J gave up 3 bases, with 12 bases separating them. CDR3 length: 16 residues. Per germline, CDR1 SGHVS and CDR2 FQNEAQ. The CDR3 nucleotides read TGTGCCAGCAGCTTAGAGGGGGGGGAATACACCGGGGAGCTGTTTTTT. Its translation is CASSLEGGEYTGELFF.

V and J are TRBV6-5 and TRBJ1-1, with 9 bases that match TRBD1. J gave up 4 bases and V 1 base, and 1 base lay outside the gene matches. The CDR3 covers 14 residues. Germline V CDR1 and CDR2: MNHEY, SVGAGI. The CDR3 DNA is TGTGCCAGCAGTTACTTGACAGGGGGCACTGAAGCTTTCTTT. This translates into CASSYLTGGTEAFF.

J is TRBJ2-7 and V is TRBV27; TRBD1 matches 7 bases. V was pared by 6 bases and J by 1 base, with 12 bases of the junction left unmatched. This CDR3 region has 16 residues. The germline gives CDR1 MNHEY, CDR2 SMNVEV (reference sequence). In DNA form, the CDR3 reads TGTGCCAGCAGCCCTATAACCCGGGACAGTTCCTACGAGCAGTACTTC. This encodes CASSPITRDSSYEQYF.

This clone was seen more than once but under ten times. V and J are TRBV18 and TRBJ1-3; D might be TRBD1 (6 bases). The CDR3 has 16 amino acids. V lost 1 base and J 0 bases, leaving 10 bases between the germline ends. CDR1 KGHSH and CDR2 LQKENI come from the germline V gene. CDR3 sequence reads: CASSPQSDSSGNTIYF. DNA for the CDR3: TGTGCCAGCTCACCACAATCGGACAGCTCTGGAAACACCATATATTTT.

The chain couples TRBV9 to TRBJ2-3; TRBD1 is a possible D gene (6 bases). V was trimmed by 3 bases and J by 6 bases, leaving 20 bases between them. The germline gives CDR1 SGDLS, CDR2 YYNGEE. The CDR3 runs 16 residues. CDR3 loop: CASSAEDRPQVDTQYF. CDR3 bases: TGTGCCAGCAGCGCGGAGGACAGACCTCAAGTGGATACGCAGTATTTT.

The CDR3 sequence is CSVGKGGGAGEQFF. For the CDR3, the DNA is TGCAGCGTTGGGAAGGGTGGGGGGGCAGGTGAGCAGTTCTTC. This rearrangement joins TRBV29-1 to TRBJ2-1; D may be TRBD2 (7 bases). The germline V gene has CDR1 SQVTM and CDR2 ANQGSEA. V lost 4 bases to trimming and J lost 9 bases, with 19 bases between them. This CDR3 spans 14 amino acids.

V is TRBV9 and J is TRBJ2-7; 7 bases are shared with TRBD1. The CDR3 consists of 14 residues. V shed 2 bases, J shed 2 bases, and the junction held 4 bases outside the gene matches. Germline CDR1 reads SGDLS; CDR2 reads YYNGEE. In DNA form, the CDR3 reads TGTGCCAGCAGCGTCTCGGGACAGACCTACGAGCAGTACTTC. This gives the protein CASSVSGQTYEQYF.

V and J are TRBV7-2 and TRBJ1-1; 8 bases map to TRBD1. CDR3 length: 14 amino acids. After removal of 6 bases from V and 4 bases from J, the junction contained 7 bases not matched to a gene. From germline, CDR1 is SGHTA and CDR2 FQGNSA. The DNA for the CDR3 is TGTGCCAGCAGACGAGACAGGGGTAGCACTGAAGCTTTCTTT. Encoded protein: CASRRDRGSTEAFF.

J is TRBJ2-5 and V is TRBV5-4; D call uncertain. Germline V gene data show CDR1 as SGHNT and CDR2 as YYREEE (reference sequence). V was clipped by 0 bases and J by 4 bases, with 7 bases between them. The CDR3 totals 13 residues. The CDR3 nucleotides read TGTGCCAGCAGCTTGGCCTCAGTAGAGACCCAGTACTTC. Residues: CASSLASVETQYF.

V gene TRBV5-1 combines with J gene TRBJ1-1, with 9 bases aligning to TRBD1. Per the germline V gene, CDR1 is SGHRS and CDR2 is YFSETQ. Trimming at V came to 4 bases and at J to 4 bases, leaving 8 bases not matched to a gene. This CDR3 is 15 amino acids long. The CDR3 nucleotides are TGCGCCAGCAGCGTGGAGGGACAGGGAACCACTGAAGCTTTCTTT. This gives the protein CASSVEGQGTTEAFF.

The chain links TRBV7-3 to TRBJ1-1; 8 bases align to TRBD1. Germline V gene sequence: CDR1 SGHTA, CDR2 FQGTGA. The V segment lost 1 base and the J segment 0 bases; nucleotides outside the gene matches: 4. This CDR3 has 16 residues. CDR3 protein: CASSLMGTGVNTEAFF. In DNA, the CDR3 is TGTGCCAGCAGCTTAATGGGGACAGGCGTGAACACTGAAGCTTTCTTT.

The chain is built from TRBV19 and TRBJ2-7; possibly TRBD2 for D (5 bases). V lost 7 bases and J 7 bases, leaving 17 bases between the germline ends. Germline lookup yields CDR1 LNHDA and CDR2 SQIVND (reference sequence). The CDR3 spans 13 residues. DNA for the CDR3: TGTGCCAGTAAAGGAGACTGGGAGAGGGAGCAGTACTTC. Translating gives CASKGDWEREQYF.

This clone was observed a single time. This chain connects TRBV30 to TRBJ1-4, with D hard to call. The CDR3 sequence is 13 residues long. V shed 2 bases and J shed 1 base, with 5 bases lying between them. Germline CDR1 reads GTSNPN; CDR2 reads SVGIG (reference sequence). The CDR3 DNA reads TGTGCCTGGAGTCACGGAACTAATGAAAAACTGTTTTTT. As protein: CAWSHGTNEKLFF.